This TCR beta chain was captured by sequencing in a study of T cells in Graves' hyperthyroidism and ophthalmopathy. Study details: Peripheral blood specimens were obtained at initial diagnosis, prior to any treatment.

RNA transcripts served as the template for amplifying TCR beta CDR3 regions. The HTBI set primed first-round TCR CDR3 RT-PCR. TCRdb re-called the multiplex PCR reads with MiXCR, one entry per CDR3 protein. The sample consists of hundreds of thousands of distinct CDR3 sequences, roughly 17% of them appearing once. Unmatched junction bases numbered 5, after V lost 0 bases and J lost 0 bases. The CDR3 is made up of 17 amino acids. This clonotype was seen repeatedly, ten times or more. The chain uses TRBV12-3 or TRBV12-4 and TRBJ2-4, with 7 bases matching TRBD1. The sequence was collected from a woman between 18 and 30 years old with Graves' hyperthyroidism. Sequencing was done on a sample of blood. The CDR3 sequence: CASSLALQGLAKNIQYF. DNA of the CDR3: TGTGCCAGCAGTTTAGCGCTACAGGGGCTAGCCAAAAACATTCAGTACTTC.